The TCR beta chain described here comes from a study of blood T cell repertoires in COVID-19 (dated by TCRdb to the early 2020s). In the study overall: The collaborator samples originated in the United States, Italy and Spain and spanned the acute and convalescent phases of COVID-19. The repertoires were released in a freely available public database intended as a resource for research on the immune response to SARS-CoV-2. The material from the prospective study consisted of cDNA or gDNA derived from T cells, B-cell-depleted T cells, or PBMCs. Deeply sampled blood TCRbeta repertoires from subjects exposed to, actively infected with, or recovered from COVID-19 were included in the dataset. Samples came from the ongoing ImmuneRACE study (first 160 participants) plus 1,254 subjects from 6 global collaborators. The sample metadata nearly always contained a de-identified subject ID, COVID-19 status, age in years and sex. HLA class I and class II types, where available, came from metadata supplied by the sample provider rather than from assay-based typing.

The collaborating institutions used their own protocols to collect whole blood in K2EDTA tubes. For TCRbeta analysis, collaborators shipped samples in one of three forms: frozen whole blood, isolated PBMCs, or DNA extracted from either of those sample types. What the authors observed across the whole study: The quantity of clinical and demographic metadata differed by source and by participant and was supplied without curation.

The immunoSEQ Assay, a bias-controlled multiplex PCR, was used to amplify TCRbeta CDR3 regions from genomic DNA. Under the source paper's analysis protocol: Nucleated cell counts per sample were estimated from amplification of reference gene primers within the assay. Sequence reads were collapsed and filtered to measure the absolute abundance of every unique TCRbeta CDR3 rearrangement. For each sample, productive Simpson clonality was calculated by taking the square root of Simpson's diversity index across productive rearrangements. TCRdb re-hosts the immuneACCESS table, in-frame sequences only. Its copies lack some clones; in the studies checked, an unresolved V gene accounts for under half of them, and the cause for the rest is not known. V and J calls and clone size are those listed in that table; D and trimming were worked out from the DNA. The sample table records approximately 40,000 clones; 80% to 90% of these occur just once. The ten largest clones represent approximately 13% of the sample.

Remarks on this clone: What antigen it recognizes has not been identified. The input lacks base qualities; no much larger clone sits a single base away.

This TCR was recovered from a human donor in a cohort sampled during active COVID-19. The specimen sequenced was peripheral blood.

The CDR3 is CASTWEYSNQPQHF. The DNA sequence is as follows: TGTGCCAGCACCTGGGAGTATAGCAATCAGCCCCAGCATTTT. The chain is assembled from TRBV21-1 and TRBJ1-5. TRBV21-1 counts as a pseudogene. The CDR3 runs 14 residues from the cysteine to the phenylalanine. The only DNA kept is the CDR3, 42 bases in frame from the first base.